Following are 28 T cell receptor beta chains from one sample sequenced in a study of blood T cell repertoires in COVID-19. TCRdb's table, derived via immunoSEQ multiplex PCR, lists solely in-frame clones and lacks some. This table has around 200,000 clones, 86% appearing once. Sequenced sample: PBMCs or T cells enriched from blood (not recorded which). Receptors were obtained from a man aged 35 to 55 with acute COVID-19.

The gene calls are TRBV18 and TRBJ1-2; D uncertain. The CDR3 sequence is 13 residues long. Germline CDR1 KGHSH, CDR2 LQKENI. V gave up 3 bases and J gave up 8 bases, with 13 bases separating them. CDR3 bases: TGTGCCAGCTCACCGACGGAGGAAGGAGGCTACACCTTC. This encodes CASSPTEEGGYTF.

V is TRBV21-1 and J is TRBJ1-1. TRBV21-1 is a documented pseudogene. The length of the CDR3 is 13 residues. CDR3 region: CASTHGGATEAFF. In DNA, the CDR3 is TGTGCCAGCACCCACGGGGGGGCAACTGAAGCTTTCTTT.

The chain combines TRBV5-1 with TRBJ2-5; the match to TRBD2 covers 11 bases. The CDR3 covers 14 residues. Germline loops: CDR1 SGHRS, CDR2 YFSETQ. J lost 5 bases, V lost 3 bases, and 3 bases had no gene match. CDR3 amino acids: CASSYGLAGETQYF. Here the CDR3 DNA reads TGCGCCAGCAGCTACGGACTAGCGGGCGAGACCCAGTACTTC.

In its sample, this clone was seen a few times. The V gene is TRBV19, the J gene TRBJ2-7; 9 bases align to TRBD1. Looked up from germline, CDR1 is LNHDA and CDR2 is SQIVND (reference sequence). Trimming took 6 bases from V and 6 from J; bases not matched to a gene: 9. This CDR3 contains 14 residues. The CDR3 loop is CASSLTGGLGEQYF. CDR3 in DNA: TGTGCCAGTAGCCTGACAGGGGGTTTAGGCGAGCAGTACTTC.

The CDR3 region is CASRKAGRGAKYQPQHF. CDR3 nucleotides: TGTGCCAGTAGAAAAGCCGGGCGTGGGGCCAAATACCAGCCCCAGCATTTT. The chain is built from TRBV19 and TRBJ1-5; possibly TRBD1 for D (5 bases). The germline V gene encodes CDR1 LNHDA and CDR2 SQIVND (reference sequence). The V and J ends lost 6 bases and 7 bases respectively, with 25 bases between them. The CDR3 runs 17 residues.

The chain recombines TRBV5-1 with TRBJ1-4, with D tentatively TRBD1 (6 bases). The CDR3 contains 19 residues. Germline lookup yields CDR1 SGHRS and CDR2 YFSETQ. Trimming took off 0 bases at V and 0 bases at J, with 18 bases between the two ends. The CDR3, as DNA: TGCGCCAGCAGCTTGGGGCGGCAAACCGGGACACCAACTAATGAAAAACTGTTTTTT. The encoded protein is CASSLGRQTGTPTNEKLFF.

V gene TRBV5-1 combines with J gene TRBJ2-1; TRBD2 might be the D (5 bases). The CDR3 has 12 residues. With 1 base removed from V and 7 bases from J, the gap between germline ends came to 6 bases. Germline CDR1 is SGHRS and CDR2 is YFSETQ. The CDR3 loop reads CASSLPGNEQFF. CDR3 sequence (DNA): TGCGCCAGCAGCTTGCCGGGAAATGAGCAGTTCTTC.

This sequence joins TRBV10-3 and TRBJ2-3, with a tentative D call TRBD2 (6 bases). Germline CDR1 and CDR2: ENHRY and SYGVKD. This CDR3 contains 13 residues. V was shortened by 8 bases and J by 2 bases, with 11 bases between the two germline ends. The CDR3 nucleotides are TGTGCCATCTCGGGCGGGACCACAGATACGCAGTATTTT. This gives the protein CAISGGTTDTQYF.

The chain employs TRBV25-1 and TRBJ2-1, with 14 bases identical to TRBD2. The CDR3 runs 16 residues. V lost 8 bases and J lost 7; bases outside the gene matches: 10. Germline V gene lookup returns CDR1 MGHDK and CDR2 SYGVNS. CDR3 DNA sequence: TGTGCCAGCTGCACGCCGGGACTAGCGGGAGCAAATGAGCAGTTCTTC. This encodes CASCTPGLAGANEQFF.

The gene calls are TRBV4-1 and TRBJ2-7; 12 positions agree with TRBD2. CDR3 length: 16 amino acids. Germline V lookup: CDR1 MGHRA, CDR2 YSYEKL. Trimming at V came to 1 base and at J to 3 bases, leaving 4 bases not matched to a gene. The CDR3 reads CASSQALAGGSYEQYF. The CDR3 bases are TGCGCCAGCAGCCAAGCCCTAGCGGGAGGGAGCTACGAGCAGTACTTC.

CDR3 sequence reads: CASSLEVRGNTEAFF. CDR3 nucleotide sequence: TGTGCCAGCAGCTTAGAAGTCAGGGGTAACACTGAAGCTTTCTTT. The gene calls are TRBV7-9 and TRBJ1-1; the D gene is possibly TRBD1 (6 bases). The CDR3 is 15 residues long. V lost 1 base and J lost 2, with 11 bases in between. Germline V gives CDR1 SEHNR, CDR2 FQNEAQ (reference sequence). Variable domain in full (rest from reference TRBV7-9 and TRBJ1-1): DTGVSQNPRHKITKRGQNVTFRCDPISEHNRLYWYRQTLGQGPEFLTYFQNEAQLEKSRLLSDRFSAERPKGSFSTLEIQRTEQGDSAMYLCASSLEVRGNTEAFFGQGTRLTVV.

This clone was picked up a small number of times. V and J are TRBV5-6 and TRBJ2-1; maybe TRBD1 (6 bases). The ends were cut back, 3 bases at V and 0 bases at J, with 10 bases in the middle. The germline gives CDR1 SGHDT, CDR2 YYEEEE. The CDR3 has 15 residues. The CDR3 DNA follows: TGTGCCAGCAGCTGGGACATTAGCTCCTACAATGAGCAGTTCTTC. It specifies CASSWDISSYNEQFF.

The rearrangement joins TRBV19 to TRBJ1-2; no clear D gene. CDR1 is LNHDA, CDR2 SQIVND, per germline (reference sequence). The CDR3 consists of 13 residues. The V and J ends lost 6 bases and 2 bases respectively, with 10 bases between them. The CDR3 DNA is TGTGCCAGTAGCGCAGGCCCCAACTATGGCTACACCTTC. Amino acid sequence: CASSAGPNYGYTF.

The chain carries TRBV7-9 and TRBJ2-3; 7 bases match TRBD2. Per germline, CDR1 SEHNR and CDR2 FQNEAQ (reference sequence). The CDR3 length is 16 residues. After removal of 4 bases from V and 2 bases from J, the junction contained 9 bases not matched to a gene. Here the CDR3 reads CASSWWGGAATDTQYF. Written as DNA, the CDR3 is TGTGCCAGCAGCTGGTGGGGGGGAGCGGCCACAGATACGCAGTATTTT. Complete variable domain (other parts from reference TRBV7-9 and TRBJ2-3): DTGVSQNPRHKITKRGQNVTFRCDPISEHNRLYWYRQTLGQGPEFLTYFQNEAQLEKSRLLSDRFSAERPKGSFSTLEIQRTEQGDSAMYLCASSWWGGAATDTQYFGPGTRLTVL.

V and J are TRBV5-5 and TRBJ2-1; 9 nucleotides align to TRBD2. Trimming took 4 bases from V and 5 from J; bases not matched to a gene: 4. The CDR3 is 14 amino acids. The germline V gene encodes CDR1 SGHKS and CDR2 YYEKEE (reference sequence). The CDR3 loop reads CASSLLAGHNEQFF. The CDR3 DNA is TGTGCCAGCAGCCTACTAGCGGGTCACAATGAGCAGTTCTTC.

The chain has TRBV6-5 and TRBJ2-7, with D possibly being TRBD2 (6 bases). The length of the CDR3 is 15 residues. Germline V gene sequence: CDR1 MNHEY, CDR2 SVGAGI. The V gene lost 0 bases and the J gene lost 7 bases, with 16 bases spanning the gap. This CDR3 reads CASSYSMNGLLEQYF. The CDR3 DNA sequence: TGTGCCAGCAGTTACTCGATGAACGGACTACTTGAGCAGTACTTC.

This chain joins TRBV7-9 and TRBJ2-7, with 10 bases fitting TRBD1. The CDR3 sequence is 15 residues long. CDR1 and CDR2 from the germline V gene are SEHNR and FQNEAQ (reference sequence). V was clipped by 5 bases and J by 4 bases; unmatched bases: 8. CDR3 sequence: CASSLVTGGVYEQYF. The CDR3, as DNA: TGTGCCAGCAGCCTCGTGACAGGGGGCGTATACGAGCAGTACTTC.

Details on this clone: The same CDR3 can be traced to other DNA sequences in this sample. The V and J genes are TRBV30 and TRBJ1-5, with D possibly TRBD1 on 5 matching bases. Germline V gene lookup returns CDR1 GTSNPN and CDR2 SVGIG (reference sequence). This CDR3 comprises 12 residues. Trimming pared 0 bases from V and 6 bases from J, leaving 6 bases between. The CDR3 coding sequence is TGTGCCTGGAGTGTTAGGGGTCAGCCCCAGCATTTT. It specifies CAWSVRGQPQHF.

This clone has ten or more counts. The chain recombines TRBV19 with TRBJ2-1; 8 nucleotides align to TRBD2. With V trimmed by 9 bases and J by 6 bases, 7 bases remained unmatched. The CDR3 contains 13 residues. Looked up from germline, CDR1 is LNHDA and CDR2 is SQIVND (reference sequence). This CDR3 reads CASNSGIGNEQFF. The CDR3 DNA is TGTGCCAGCAATAGCGGGATCGGCAATGAGCAGTTCTTC.

This chain connects TRBV30 to TRBJ2-1; 9 bases agree with TRBD2. This CDR3 has 15 amino acids. V shed 8 bases, J shed 6 bases, and the junction held 14 bases outside the gene matches. Germline V gives CDR1 GTSNPN, CDR2 SVGIG (reference sequence). The DNA for the CDR3 is TGTGCCCGACCCTTGACTAGCGGAATCTCCAATGAGCAGTTCTTC. Protein product: CARPLTSGISNEQFF.

Worth noting for this clone: This sample also contains other DNA sequences that code for the same CDR3. The chain employs TRBV30 and TRBJ1-5; D uncertain. The germline CDR1 and CDR2 sequences are GTSNPN and SVGIG (reference sequence). This CDR3 has 13 amino acids. Trimming removed 5 bases from V and 7 bases from J, with 15 bases in between. This chain's CDR3 is CAWSVRVNQPQHF. The CDR3 DNA reads as TGTGCCTGGTCGGTGAGGGTGAACCAGCCCCAGCATTTT.

This chain links TRBV5-4 with TRBJ2-2, with 7 bases fitting TRBD1. This CDR3 is built from 15 residues. With V trimmed by 5 bases and J by 2 bases, 6 bases remained unmatched. Per germline, CDR1 SGHNT and CDR2 YYREEE (reference sequence). CDR3 sequence (DNA): TGTGCCAGCAGTCGGGACAGCGCCAACACCGGGGAGCTGTTTTTT. This translates into CASSRDSANTGELFF. Combining the CDR3 with reference TRBV5-4 and TRBJ2-2 gives the whole variable domain ETGVTQSPTHLIKTRGQQVTLRCSSQSGHNTVSWYQQALGQGPQFIFQYYREEENGRGNFPPRFSGLQFPNYSSELNVNALELDDSALYLCASSRDSANTGELFFGEGSRLTVL.

The chain is built from TRBV6-5 and TRBJ2-5; 11 bases are a match to TRBD2. The germline V gene encodes CDR1 MNHEY and CDR2 SVGAGI. The CDR3 covers 14 residues. V shed 6 bases and J 4 bases; nucleotides not matched to a gene: 4. CDR3 protein: CASRKGLAGETQYF. The CDR3 bases are TGTGCCAGCAGGAAAGGACTAGCGGGAGAGACCCAGTACTTC.

The rearrangement joins TRBV11-2 to TRBJ2-1, with 12 bases aligning to TRBD2. Germline CDR1 reads SGHAT; CDR2 reads FQNNGV. The CDR3 has 17 residues. The trim removed 5 bases at V and 7 bases at J, leaving 12 bases unmatched. CDR3 sequence (DNA): TGTGCCAGCAGCCCGGCCCCAACTAGCGGGAGGACGAATGAGCAGTTCTTC. Its protein product is CASSPAPTSGRTNEQFF.

Only a few counts were recorded for this clone. The rearrangement uses TRBV7-2 and TRBJ2-5, with 11 bases matching TRBD1. The germline V gene has CDR1 SGHTA and CDR2 FQGNSA. This CDR3 region has 16 residues. V dropped 1 base and J dropped 3; count of bases not matched to a gene: 4. The CDR3 spells CASSLVVGQGEETQYF. The CDR3 region has the DNA TGTGCCAGCAGCTTAGTGGTGGGACAGGGGGAAGAGACCCAGTACTTC.

The chain uses TRBV28 and TRBJ2-1; 7 nucleotides line up with TRBD1. CDR3 size: 15 residues. The germline V gene has CDR1 MDHEN and CDR2 SYDVKM. V shed 2 bases, J shed 6 bases, and the junction held 7 bases outside the gene matches. In nucleotides, the CDR3 is TGTGCCAGCAGTTTAAACAGGGGAGTTGTCAATGAGCAGTTCTTC. Its translation: CASSLNRGVVNEQFF. Full variable domain (remainder filled in from reference TRBV28 and TRBJ2-1): DVKVTQSSRYLVKRTGEKVFLECVQDMDHENMFWYRQDPGLGLRLIYFSYDVKMKEKGDIPEGYSVSREKKERFSLILESASTNQTSMYLCASSLNRGVVNEQFFGPGTRLTVL.

The V and J genes are TRBV7-8 and TRBJ2-1; TRBD2 aligns across 7 bases. The V and J ends lost 1 base and 8 bases, in that order; junction bases with no gene match: 8. Germline assignment: CDR1 SGHVS and CDR2 FQNEAQ. CDR3 size: 15 residues. CDR3 amino acids: CASSLGEGGIDEQFF. CDR3 bases: TGTGCCAGCAGCTTAGGGGAGGGCGGTATAGATGAGCAGTTCTTC.

V usage is TRBV7-9 and J usage is TRBJ2-7; TRBD2 might be the D (6 bases). With 6 bases removed from V and 4 bases from J, the gap between germline ends came to 16 bases. Germline V gene lookup returns CDR1 SEHNR and CDR2 FQNEAQ (reference sequence). CDR3 length: 14 residues. CDR3 residues: CASSFGGSGYEQYF. CDR3 DNA sequence: TGTGCCAGCAGTTTCGGGGGAAGCGGTTACGAGCAGTACTTC.